Reported below is one T cell receptor (beta chain). Its target is unknown. This sample is drawn from a study of shared clonotypes between healthy human individuals. Overall study context: Each donor contributed plates that comprised three CD4 naive, three CD4 memory, two CD8 naive and one CD8 memory. The study, taken as a whole, reports: The represented genetic and exposure-history diversity was limited by the small number of donors.

The method was immunoSEQ multiplex PCR; TCRdb's version includes in-frame clones alone and lacks a portion of them. The table shows around 700,000 clones, with approximately 73% occurring only once. CDR3 length: 15 residues. Germline CDR1 SNHLY, CDR2 FYNNEI. Trimming removed 3 bases from V and 10 bases from J; junction bases left unmatched: 7. The chain employs TRBV2 and TRBJ2-1; TRBD2 aligns across 12 bases. This TCR was sampled from a woman aged 30 to 39 in good health. The sequenced material came from memory CD4+ T cells sorted from blood. Subset denoted: CD45RA-negative fraction. The CDR3 loop is CASSELAGGFREQFF. The CDR3 DNA follows: TGTGCCAGCAGTGAGCTAGCGGGGGGGTTCCGGGAGCAGTTCTTC.